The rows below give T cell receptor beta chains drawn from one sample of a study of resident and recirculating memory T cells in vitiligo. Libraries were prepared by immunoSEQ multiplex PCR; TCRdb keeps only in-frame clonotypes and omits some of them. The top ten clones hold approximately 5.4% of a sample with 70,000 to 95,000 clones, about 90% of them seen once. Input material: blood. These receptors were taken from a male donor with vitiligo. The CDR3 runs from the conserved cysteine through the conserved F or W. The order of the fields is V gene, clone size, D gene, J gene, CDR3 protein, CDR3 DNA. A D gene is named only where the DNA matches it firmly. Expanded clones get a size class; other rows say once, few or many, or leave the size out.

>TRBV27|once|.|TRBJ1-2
CASSLDVGMGLGYGYTF
TGTGCCAGCAGTTTAGATGTCGGGATGGGACTGGGTTACGGCTACACCTTC
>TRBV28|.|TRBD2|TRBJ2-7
CASSSTSGTSYEQYF
TGTGCCAGCAGTTCGACTAGCGGGACTTCCTACGAGCAGTACTTC
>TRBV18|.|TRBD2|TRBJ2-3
CASSSQLAGDGDTQYF
TGTGCCAGCTCATCCCAACTAGCGGGAGATGGGGATACGCAGTATTTT
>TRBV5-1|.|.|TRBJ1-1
CASSLAVGVNTEAFF
TGCGCCAGCAGCTTGGCTGTCGGGGTGAACACTGAAGCTTTCTTT
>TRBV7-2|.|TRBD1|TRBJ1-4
CASSLSRGYGTNEKLFF
TGTGCCAGCAGCTTATCCAGGGGGTACGGGACTAATGAAAAACTGTTTTTT
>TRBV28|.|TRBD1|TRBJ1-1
CASSLGDRGFWDTEAFF
TGTGCCAGCAGTTTAGGGGACAGGGGGTTTTGGGACACTGAAGCTTTCTTT
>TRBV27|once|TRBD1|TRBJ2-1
CASSLSGIRDRLRGEQFF
TGTGCCAGCAGTTTATCGGGGATCCGGGACAGGTTACGGGGTGAGCAGTTCTTC
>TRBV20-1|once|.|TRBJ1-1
CSARDSVEAFF
TGCAGTGCTAGAGATTCGGTTGAAGCTTTCTTT
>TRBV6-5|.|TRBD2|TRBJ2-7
CASSNRAGGPYEQYF
TGTGCCAGCAGTAACCGAGCGGGAGGCCCCTACGAGCAGTACTTC
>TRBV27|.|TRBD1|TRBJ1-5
CASSQGTGDQPQHF
TGTGCCAGCAGCCAGGGGACAGGAGATCAGCCCCAGCATTTT
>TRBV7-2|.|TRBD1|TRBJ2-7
CASSLGPTGGVGEQYF
TGTGCCAGCAGCTTAGGGCCCACAGGGGGAGTGGGCGAGCAGTACTTC
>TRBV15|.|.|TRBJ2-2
CATSRDLEGGNTGELFF
TGTGCCACCAGCAGAGATCTGGAGGGAGGGAACACCGGGGAGCTGTTTTTT
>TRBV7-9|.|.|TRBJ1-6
CASSFDRDSPLHF
TGTGCCAGCAGCTTTGACAGAGATTCACCCCTCCACTTT
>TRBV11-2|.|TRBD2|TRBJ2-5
CASSPSGAGWQETQYF
TGTGCCAGCAGCCCGAGCGGGGCGGGTTGGCAAGAGACCCAGTACTTC
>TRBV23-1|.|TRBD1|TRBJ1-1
CASSQLANPGTGEAEAFF
TGCGCCAGCAGTCAATTGGCTAACCCGGGGACAGGGGAGGCTGAAGCTTTCTTT
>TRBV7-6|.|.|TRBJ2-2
CASSPRRVQNTGELFF
TGTGCCAGCAGCCCACGCCGAGTCCAGAACACCGGGGAGCTGTTTTTT
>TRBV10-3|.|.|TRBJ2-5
CAIRDGVSQVETQYF
TGTGCCATCAGGGACGGGGTATCACAAGTCGAGACCCAGTACTTC
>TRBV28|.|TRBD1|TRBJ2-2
CASSRQGLSGELFF
TGTGCCAGCAGTCGACAGGGGTTGAGTGGGGAGCTGTTTTTT
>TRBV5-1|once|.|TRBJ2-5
CASSLGRGSQETQYF
TGCGCCAGCAGCTTGGGGAGAGGATCGCAGGAGACCCAGTACTTC
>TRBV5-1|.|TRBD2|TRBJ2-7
CASSPGAGLAGRYEQYF
TGCGCCAGCAGCCCTGGGGCCGGACTAGCGGGAAGGTACGAGCAGTACTTC
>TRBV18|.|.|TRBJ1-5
CASSSSAGISLQPQHF
TGTGCCAGCTCATCCTCTGCGGGGATTTCATTACAGCCCCAGCATTTT
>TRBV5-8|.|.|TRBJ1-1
CASSFGGRDTEAFF
TGTGCCAGCAGCTTCGGGGGGCGGGACACTGAAGCTTTCTTT
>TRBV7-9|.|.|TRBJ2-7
CASSLAGRTTYEQYF
TGTGCCAGCAGCTTAGCGGGCAGGACAACGTACGAGCAGTACTTC
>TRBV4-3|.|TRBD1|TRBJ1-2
CASSQDRTGHGYTF
TGCGCCAGCAGCCAAGACAGGACAGGGCATGGCTACACCTTC
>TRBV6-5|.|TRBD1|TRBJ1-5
CASRPVQGAVQPQHF
TGTGCCAGCAGGCCCGTACAGGGGGCGGTTCAGCCCCAGCATTTT
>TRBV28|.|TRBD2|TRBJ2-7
CASSLGALTGTSGRWYEQYF
TGTGCCAGCAGTTTGGGGGCTCTGACCGGGACTAGCGGGAGATGGTACGAGCAGTACTTC
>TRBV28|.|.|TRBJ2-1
CASTVGGTYNEQFF
TGTGCCAGCACGGTGGGGGGTACCTACAATGAGCAGTTCTTC
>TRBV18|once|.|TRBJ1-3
CASSQGMSGNTIYF
TGTGCCAGCTCACAGGGGATGAGTGGAAACACCATATATTTT
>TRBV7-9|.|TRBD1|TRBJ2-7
CASSPRGQGPYEQYF
TGTGCCAGCAGCCCCCGGGGACAGGGACCCTACGAGCAGTACTTC
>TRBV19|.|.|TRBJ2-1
CASLEGKSYNEQFF
TGTGCCTCCCTGGAGGGGAAGTCCTACAATGAGCAGTTCTTC
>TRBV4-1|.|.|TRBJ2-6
CASSPPGGLRAGANVLTF
TGCGCCAGCAGCCCCCCAGGAGGGTTGAGGGCCGGGGCCAACGTCCTGACTTTC
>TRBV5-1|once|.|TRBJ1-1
CASSAEGVSVNTEAFF
TGCGCCAGCAGCGCCGAAGGGGTCAGCGTGAACACTGAAGCTTTCTTT
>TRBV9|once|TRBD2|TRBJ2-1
CASSVPSGGYNEQFF
TGTGCCAGCAGCGTACCTAGCGGGGGGTACAATGAGCAGTTCTTC
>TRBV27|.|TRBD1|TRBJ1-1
CASSFLDRTEAFF
TGTGCCAGCAGTTTTCTGGACAGGACTGAAGCTTTCTTT
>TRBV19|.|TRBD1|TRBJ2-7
CASSLRTGDYEQYF
TGTGCCAGTAGTCTTAGGACAGGGGACTACGAGCAGTACTTC
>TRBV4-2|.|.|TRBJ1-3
CASSQDRVAGNTIYF
TGTGCCAGCAGCCAAGACAGGGTAGCTGGAAACACCATATATTTT
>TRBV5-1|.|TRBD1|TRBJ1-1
CASKTDRMNTEAFF
TGCGCCAGCAAAACGGACAGGATGAACACTGAAGCTTTCTTT
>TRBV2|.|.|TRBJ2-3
CASSEVMARGDTQYF
TGTGCCAGCAGTGAGGTTATGGCTAGAGGAGATACGCAGTATTTT
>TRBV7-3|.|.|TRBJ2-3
CASSSGLTTDTQYF
TGTGCCAGCAGCTCGGGACTTACCACAGATACGCAGTATTTT
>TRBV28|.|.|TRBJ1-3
CASSLADTIYF
TGTGCCAGCAGTTTAGCGGACACCATATATTTT
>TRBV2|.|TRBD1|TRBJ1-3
CASTETGAGNTIYF
TGTGCCAGCACCGAGACAGGGGCTGGAAACACCATATATTTT
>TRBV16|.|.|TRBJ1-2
CASSQSIGTGRVRAYGYTF
TGTGCCAGCAGCCAATCGATAGGAACAGGGAGGGTTCGTGCCTATGGCTACACCTTC
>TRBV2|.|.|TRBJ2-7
CASTRTASYEQYF
TGTGCCAGCACCAGGACAGCTAGTTACGAGCAGTACTTC
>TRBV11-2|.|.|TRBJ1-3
CASSLSWGALSGNTIYF
TGTGCCAGCAGCTTATCCTGGGGAGCCCTCTCTGGAAACACCATATATTTT
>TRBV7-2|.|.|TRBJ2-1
CASSPRGSGTIYNEQFF
TGTGCCAGCAGCCCCCGGGGTAGCGGAACCATCTACAATGAGCAGTTCTTC
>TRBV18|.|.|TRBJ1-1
CASSPPGQQNTEAFF
TGTGCCAGCTCACCACCTGGGCAGCAGAACACTGAAGCTTTCTTT
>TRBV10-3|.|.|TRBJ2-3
CATGDWQGADTQYF
TGTGCCACCGGGGACTGGCAAGGGGCAGATACGCAGTATTTT
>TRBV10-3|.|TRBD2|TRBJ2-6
CAISIAGGSSGANVLTF
TGTGCCATCAGTATAGCGGGAGGGAGCTCTGGGGCCAACGTCCTGACTTTC
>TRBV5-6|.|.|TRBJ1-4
CASTGGESKEKLFF
TGTGCCAGCACCGGGGGGGAAAGTAAGGAAAAACTGTTTTTT
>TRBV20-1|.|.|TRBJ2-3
CSASPISTQYF
TGCAGTGCTAGTCCCATTAGCACGCAGTATTTT
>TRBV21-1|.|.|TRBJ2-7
CADPRTGIPYEQYF
TGTGCCGACCCGCGGACCGGGATTCCCTACGAGCAGTACTTC
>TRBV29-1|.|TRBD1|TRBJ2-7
CSVEDLRQGGTYEQYF
TGCAGCGTTGAAGATCTCCGACAGGGGGGAACCTACGAGCAGTACTTC
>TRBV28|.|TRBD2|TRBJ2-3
CASSALAGVGDTQYF
TGTGCCAGCAGCGCACTAGCGGGAGTTGGAGATACGCAGTATTTT
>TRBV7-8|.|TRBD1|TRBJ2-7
CASSWTGTGSYEQYF
TGTGCCAGCAGCTGGACCGGGACAGGATCCTACGAGCAGTACTTC
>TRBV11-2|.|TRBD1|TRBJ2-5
CASSSAHVYRGVRETQYF
TGTGCCAGCAGCTCAGCGCATGTCTACAGGGGGGTTAGGGAGACCCAGTACTTC